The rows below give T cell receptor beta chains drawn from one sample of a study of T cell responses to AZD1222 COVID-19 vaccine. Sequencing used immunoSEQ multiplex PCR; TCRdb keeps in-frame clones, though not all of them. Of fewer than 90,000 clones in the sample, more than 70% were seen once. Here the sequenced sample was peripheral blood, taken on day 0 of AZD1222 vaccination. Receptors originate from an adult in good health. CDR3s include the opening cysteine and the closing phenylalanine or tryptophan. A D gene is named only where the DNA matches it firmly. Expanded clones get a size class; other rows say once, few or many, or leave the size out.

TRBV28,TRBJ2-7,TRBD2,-,CASTRGGAQYEQYF,TGTGCCAGCACCCGGGGGGGGGCGCAGTACGAGCAGTACTTC
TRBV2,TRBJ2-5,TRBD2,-,CASSATGLARETQYF,TGTGCCAGCAGCGCCACGGGACTAGCGAGGGAGACCCAGTACTTC
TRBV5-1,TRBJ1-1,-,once,CASKPRGDTEAFF,TGCGCCAGTAAACCGAGGGGGGACACTGAAGCTTTCTTT
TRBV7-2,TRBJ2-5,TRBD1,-,CASSRQGRETQYF,TGTGCCAGCAGTAGACAGGGACGAGAGACCCAGTACTTC
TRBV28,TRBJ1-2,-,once,CATSGGFNYGYTF,TGTGCCACCTCCGGGGGCTTTAACTATGGCTACACCTTC
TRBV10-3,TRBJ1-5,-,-,CAISGSGDQPQHF,TGTGCCATCAGTGGGTCGGGAGATCAGCCCCAGCATTTT
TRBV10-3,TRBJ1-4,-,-,CAISGSSSPSNEKLFF,TGTGCCATCAGTGGGAGCTCCTCCCCGTCTAATGAAAAACTGTTTTTT
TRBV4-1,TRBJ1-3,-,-,CASSQVITRVYSGNTIYF,TGCGCCAGCAGCCAAGTTATTACGAGGGTTTACTCTGGAAACACCATATATTTT
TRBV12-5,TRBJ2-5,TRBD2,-,CASVPSGVETQYF,TGTGCTAGTGTTCCCAGCGGGGTAGAGACCCAGTACTTC
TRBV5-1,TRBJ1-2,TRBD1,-,CASSPGQGFFNYGYTF,TGCGCCAGCAGCCCGGGACAGGGGTTTTTTAACTATGGCTACACCTTC
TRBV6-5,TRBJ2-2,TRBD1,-,CASTLGQITGELFF,TGTGCCAGCACCCTGGGACAGATCACCGGGGAGCTGTTTTTT
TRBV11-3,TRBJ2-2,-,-,CASSLDRTDTGELFF,TGTGCCAGCAGCTTAGATCGGACCGACACCGGGGAGCTGTTTTTT
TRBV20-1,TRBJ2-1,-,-,CSASSTELTTSNEQFF,TGCAGTGCTAGTTCCACGGAACTAACGACATCCAATGAGCAGTTCTTC
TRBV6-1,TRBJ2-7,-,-,CASSERFDYEQYF,TGTGCCAGCAGTGAAAGGTTTGACTACGAGCAGTACTTC
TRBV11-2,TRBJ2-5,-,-,CASSIGETQYF,TGTGCCAGCAGCATCGGGGAGACCCAGTACTTC
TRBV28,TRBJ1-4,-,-,CASSPLGTANEKLFF,TGTGCCAGCAGTCCGCTCGGGACGGCAAATGAAAAACTGTTTTTT
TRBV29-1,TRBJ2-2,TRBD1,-,CSASTGDGELFF,TGCAGCGCCTCAACAGGGGATGGGGAGCTGTTTTTT
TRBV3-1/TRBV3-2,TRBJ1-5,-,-,CASSQQGINQPQHF,TGTGCCAGCAGCCAACAGGGGATCAATCAGCCCCAGCATTTT
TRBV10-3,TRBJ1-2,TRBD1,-,CASRKTGGDGYTF,TGTGCCAGCAGAAAGACAGGGGGAGATGGCTACACCTTC
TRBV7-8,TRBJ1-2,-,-,CASSLTPYGYTF,TGTGCCAGCAGCTTAACTCCCTATGGCTACACCTTC
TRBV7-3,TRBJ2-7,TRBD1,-,CASSSRDSYEQYF,TGTGCCAGCAGCTCCCGGGACAGCTACGAGCAGTACTTC
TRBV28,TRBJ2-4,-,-,CASSFLEGRKNIQYF,TGTGCCAGCAGTTTCTTGGAGGGTCGCAAAAACATTCAGTACTTC